Included here is one TCR beta chain sequence, with context. Its antigen is not known. Each CDR3 protein is one row after TCRdb ran MiXCR on the 5' RACE reads. The sample includes 200,000 to 250,000 distinct CDR3 sequences, roughly a tenth of them seen just once. The data derive from a study of CD8 T cells in ankylosing spondylitis. General study results and limits: Reports say disease-linked clones showed up significantly more in matched ankylosing spondylitis synovial fluid.

The V gene's germline CDR1 is MNHEY and CDR2 SMNVEV (reference sequence). V was shortened by 6 bases and J by 0 bases, with 12 bases between the two germline ends. This CDR3 contains 14 residues. J is TRBJ2-7 and V is TRBV27; D unclear. The source is a male donor with ankylosing spondylitis or in good health (not recorded which). Sequencing was performed on blood, either unsorted or a sorted T cell fraction (not recorded which). In DNA form, the CDR3 reads TGTGCCAGCAGATACCGACGGAGCTCCTACGAGCAGTACTTC. Its translation: CASRYRRSSYEQYF.